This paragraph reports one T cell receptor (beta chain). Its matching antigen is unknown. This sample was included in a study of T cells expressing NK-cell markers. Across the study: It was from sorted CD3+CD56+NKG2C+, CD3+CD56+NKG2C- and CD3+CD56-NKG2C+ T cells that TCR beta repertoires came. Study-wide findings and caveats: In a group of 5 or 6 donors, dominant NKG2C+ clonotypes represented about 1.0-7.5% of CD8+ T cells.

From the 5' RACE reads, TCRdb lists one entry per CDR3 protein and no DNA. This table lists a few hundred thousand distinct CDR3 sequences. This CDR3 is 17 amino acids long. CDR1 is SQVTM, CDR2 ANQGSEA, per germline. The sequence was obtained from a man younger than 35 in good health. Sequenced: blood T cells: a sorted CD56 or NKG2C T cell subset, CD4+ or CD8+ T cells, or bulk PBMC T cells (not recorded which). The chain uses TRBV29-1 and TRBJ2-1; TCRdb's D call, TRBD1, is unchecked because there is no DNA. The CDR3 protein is CSVVRTGFRSAYNEQFF.